The text below deals with one T cell receptor (beta chain). Antigen unknown. With 3 bases clipped from V and 3 bases from J, the junction kept 5 bases outside the gene matches. The germline V gene has CDR1 LGHNT and CDR2 FRNRAP. This CDR3 has 15 amino acids. Construction of naive CD8 libraries employed about 20,000 to 1,100,000 sorted cells together with 10%, 30% or 50% RNA. Naive CD8 T cells underwent sorting with the CD8+CD4-CCR7+CD45RA+ definition. The data stem from a study of molecular identifiers for immune sequencing clone quantification. Broader study findings: The study found clones above 20 RNA copies held over 99% of effector molecules and under 1% in naive cells.

TCRdb re-called the PCR reads through MiXCR, storing one row per CDR3 protein. The data show around 470,000 distinct CDR3 sequences, about 20% seen once. The sequence was obtained from a human donor in good health. Some libraries in this study had Jurkat cell RNA spiked in. The specimen was naive CD8+ T cells from blood, with Jurkat cell RNA spiked in. Subset defined: FACS-sorted CD8+CD4-CCR7+CD45RA+ naive T cells. This sequence joins TRBV12-5 and TRBJ1-2; TRBD1 aligns across 9 bases. The CDR3 nucleotides are TGTGCTAGTGGTTTTTTGACAGGGGGTGACTATGGCTACACCTTC. This gives the protein CASGFLTGGDYGYTF.